The 14 T cell receptor beta chains presented below share a single source sample, sequenced in a study of blood T cell repertoires in COVID-19. Clones were sequenced by immunoSEQ multiplex PCR, and TCRdb holds only the in-frame ones, with some missing. In the table there are around 200,000 clones, around 79% of which are singletons. The sequencing sample was made of peripheral blood. These TCRs come from a woman in her 40s with COVID-19, enrolled during active disease.

This sequence joins TRBV7-2 and TRBJ2-3; D is possibly TRBD2 (6 bases). CDR3 length: 15 residues. CDR1 and CDR2 from the germline V gene are SGHTA and FQGNSA. The V end was cut by 1 base, the J end by 2 bases, with 10 bases between. The CDR3 loop reads CASSLDAGYTDTQYF. DNA for the CDR3: TGTGCCAGCAGCTTAGACGCGGGGTACACAGATACGCAGTATTTT.

The genes are TRBV18 and TRBJ2-7, with D hard to call. V was shortened by 3 bases and J by 6 bases, with 6 bases between the two germline ends. CDR3 length: 11 amino acids. Germline CDR1 KGHSH, CDR2 LQKENI. The CDR3 loop reads CASSPESEQYF. The DNA for the CDR3 is TGTGCCAGCTCACCGGAGTCCGAGCAGTACTTC.

This clone was seen ten or more times. This sequence joins TRBV7-9 and TRBJ2-7, with TRBD2 matching over 8 bases. The CDR3 runs 16 residues. The germline V gene has CDR1 SEHNR and CDR2 FQNEAQ (reference sequence). Trimming cost V 3 bases and J 2 bases; bases outside gene matches: 9. The CDR3 DNA follows: TGTGCCAGCAGCTTTCCGAAGCGGGAGAGAACCTACGAGCAGTACTTC. Residues: CASSFPKRERTYEQYF.

The chain links TRBV6-2 or TRBV6-3 to TRBJ2-3; possible D gene TRBD1, 6 bases. This CDR3 contains 12 residues. Trimming took 4 bases from V and 11 from J, leaving 13 bases between them. Germline lookup yields CDR1 MNHEY and CDR2 SVGEGT. CDR3 sequence reads: CASSSQRRGQYF. DNA of the CDR3: TGTGCCAGCAGTTCCCAGCGCAGGGGGCAGTATTTT.

The chain links TRBV6-5 to TRBJ1-2; maybe TRBD1 (6 bases). Per germline, CDR1 MNHEY and CDR2 SVGAGI. The ends were cut back, 4 bases at V and 3 bases at J, with 12 bases in the middle. There are 14 residues in the CDR3. The DNA of the CDR3 is TGTGCCAGCAGTTGGCAACAGGGACACTATGGCTACACCTTC. This codes for CASSWQQGHYGYTF.

The gene calls are TRBV4-3 and TRBJ1-2, with D tentatively TRBD1 (5 bases). V lost 8 bases, J lost 4 bases, and 14 bases lay in between. CDR3 length equals 13 residues. Germline lookup yields CDR1 LGHNA and CDR2 YSLEER. This CDR3 is CASSRGGVYGYTF. The CDR3 DNA follows: TGCGCCAGCTCTCGCGGGGGGGTCTATGGCTACACCTTC.

The rearrangement uses TRBV27 and TRBJ2-6, with 7 bases aligning to TRBD1. CDR1 and CDR2 from the germline V gene are MNHEY and SMNVEV (reference sequence). With 3 bases clipped from V and 4 bases from J, the junction kept 6 bases outside the gene matches. The CDR3 has 16 residues. CDR3: CASSFYTGAGANVLTF. The CDR3 DNA follows: TGTGCCAGCAGTTTCTACACAGGGGCAGGGGCCAACGTCCTGACTTTC.

The rearrangement uses TRBV5-1 and TRBJ1-2; D may be TRBD1 (6 bases). This CDR3 has 15 amino acids. V was shortened by 4 bases and J by 2 bases, with 15 bases between the two germline ends. Looked up from germline, CDR1 is SGHRS and CDR2 is YFSETQ. The DNA for the CDR3 is TGCGCCAGCAGCCCCGGGGGGGCCAGAAACTATGGCTACACCTTC. Translation gives CASSPGGARNYGYTF.

This chain joins TRBV27 and TRBJ2-1, with a tentative D call TRBD2 (6 bases). V was pared by 7 bases and J by 3 bases, with 13 bases between. The CDR3 is 14 residues long. Germline V lookup: CDR1 MNHEY, CDR2 SMNVEV (reference sequence). In DNA, the CDR3 is TGTGCCAGCACTGGGCGGGAATTCTACAATGAGCAGTTCTTC. It yields the protein CASTGREFYNEQFF.

The chain links TRBV5-8 to TRBJ1-1; D is unresolved. This CDR3 has 14 residues. V shed 0 bases and J shed 1 base, with 7 bases lying between them. Germline V gene data show CDR1 as SGHTS and CDR2 as YDEGEE. This CDR3 is CASSLGRENTEAFF. CDR3 sequence (DNA): TGTGCCAGCAGCTTGGGGCGGGAGAACACTGAAGCTTTCTTT.

This clone came up once. J is TRBJ2-1 and V is TRBV15, with 8 bases lining up with TRBD2. This CDR3 has 16 amino acids. The junction had 6 bases not matched to a gene; V was cut back by 1 base and J by 4 bases. Germline V lookup: CDR1 LNHNV, CDR2 YYDKDF (reference sequence). This chain's CDR3 is CATSRVGGGRYNEQFF. DNA of the CDR3: TGTGCCACCAGCAGAGTTGGCGGGGGGCGATACAATGAGCAGTTCTTC.

The chain recombines TRBV5-4 with TRBJ1-6; D is uncertain. The CDR3 has 12 amino acids. Germline V gene lookup returns CDR1 SGHNT and CDR2 YYREEE (reference sequence). V gave up 4 bases and J gave up 4 bases, with 3 bases separating them. The CDR3 here is CASSLYNSPLHF. The DNA of the CDR3 is TGTGCCAGCAGCCTATATAATTCACCCCTCCACTTT.

The chain is built from TRBV19 and TRBJ1-2, with 9 bases lining up with TRBD1. The ends lost 5 bases at V and 4 bases at J; junction bases unmatched: 2. This CDR3 is built from 13 residues. CDR1 is LNHDA, CDR2 SQIVND, per germline (reference sequence). The CDR3 reads CASSPGQGYGYTF. In DNA form, the CDR3 reads TGTGCCAGTAGTCCGGGACAGGGCTATGGCTACACCTTC.

This clone was seen only a few times. Other DNA sequences in the sample encode the same CDR3. The V call is TRBV7-9, the J call TRBJ1-2, with D unclear. The CDR3 extends over 11 amino acids. CDR1 and CDR2 (germline): SEHNR, FQNEAQ (reference sequence). V was cut by 5 bases and J by 4 bases, with 5 bases left in between. The CDR3 region has the DNA TGTGCCAGCAGCCCCAGCTATGGCTACACCTTC. Amino acids: CASSPSYGYTF. The full variable domain, with the rest looked up from reference TRBV7-9 and TRBJ1-2, is DTGVSQNPRHKITKRGQNVTFRCDPISEHNRLYWYRQTLGQGPEFLTYFQNEAQLEKSRLLSDRFSAERPKGSFSTLEIQRTEQGDSAMYLCASSPSYGYTFGSGTRLTVV.